Following are 15 T cell receptor beta chains from one sample sequenced in a study of blood T cell repertoires in COVID-19. Using immunoSEQ multiplex PCR, the repertoire was profiled, and TCRdb retains in-frame clones only, with some absent. The repertoire consists of about 280,000 clones, with approximately 90% occurring once and the leading ten covering 2.8%. Sequencing was carried out using PBMCs or T cells enriched from blood (not recorded which). Receptor source: a man aged 35-49 years who had been exposed to COVID-19.

The table lists this clone with a few counts. This chain uses TRBV7-9 with TRBJ1-2; maybe TRBD1 (6 bases). Trimming cost V 6 bases and J 4 bases, with 18 bases left between them. From germline, CDR1 is SEHNR and CDR2 FQNEAQ (reference sequence). There are 15 residues in the CDR3. CDR3 nucleotides: TGTGCCAGCAGATGGGGGCCAGGGAGATCCTATGGCTACACCTTC. This codes for CASRWGPGRSYGYTF. The full variable domain, in which reference TRBV7-9 and TRBJ1-2 provide the parts outside the CDR3, is DTGVSQNPRHKITKRGQNVTFRCDPISEHNRLYWYRQTLGQGPEFLTYFQNEAQLEKSRLLSDRFSAERPKGSFSTLEIQRTEQGDSAMYLCASRWGPGRSYGYTFGSGTRLTVV.

This rearrangement joins TRBV11-3 to TRBJ2-5; TRBD1 aligns across 7 bases. Germline V gives CDR1 SGHNT, CDR2 YENEEA. V shed 4 bases, J shed 5 bases, and the junction held 7 bases outside the gene matches. The CDR3 sequence is 14 residues long. The CDR3 region is CASSSNRGGETQYF. CDR3 in DNA: TGTGCCAGCAGCTCGAACAGGGGCGGGGAGACCCAGTACTTC. The whole variable domain, remainder taken from reference TRBV11-3 and TRBJ2-5, is EAGVVQSPRYKIIEKKQPVAFWCNPISGHNTLYWYLQNLGQGPELLIRYENEEAVDDSQLPKDRFSAERLKGVDSTLKIQPAELGDSAVYLCASSSNRGGETQYFGPGTRLLVL.

CDR3 coding DNA: TGTGCCAGCAGCCCACCCGGGACTAGATTCATGAATGAGCAGTTCTTC. The encoded protein is CASSPPGTRFMNEQFF. The rearrangement uses TRBV7-9 and TRBJ2-1; 8 positions match TRBD2. Germline-derived CDR1 and CDR2 are SEHNR and FQNEAQ (reference sequence). This CDR3 contains 16 residues. V lost 5 bases to trimming and J lost 7 bases; unmatched junction nucleotides: 13.

The rearrangement links TRBV28 to TRBJ1-1; the match to TRBD1 covers 7 bases. CDR1 and CDR2 from the germline V gene are MDHEN and SYDVKM. The J segment lost 1 base and the V segment lost 6 bases, leaving 8 bases of the junction unmatched. The CDR3 is 15 amino acids. The CDR3 spells CASSIPGTANTEAFF. The CDR3 nucleotides read TGTGCCAGCAGCATACCAGGGACAGCGAACACTGAAGCTTTCTTT.

The chain links TRBV5-1 to TRBJ2-7; possible D gene TRBD2, 6 bases. The germline V gene encodes CDR1 SGHRS and CDR2 YFSETQ. The ends were cut back, 7 bases at V and 0 bases at J, with 17 bases in the middle. This CDR3 is built from 15 residues. For the CDR3, the DNA is TGCGCCAGCGCCGGAGGGCCAACCGTCTCCTACGAGCAGTACTTC. Residues: CASAGGPTVSYEQYF.

The chain is built from TRBV7-9 and TRBJ1-1, with no clear D. Trimming took 7 bases from V and 2 from J, leaving 20 bases between them. Germline-derived CDR1 and CDR2 are SEHNR and FQNEAQ (reference sequence). The CDR3 totals 16 residues. The CDR3, as DNA: TGTGCCAGCAACTATAGTCCCCAGAGACCTAACACTGAAGCTTTCTTT. The encoded protein is CASNYSPQRPNTEAFF.

DNA of the CDR3: TGTGCCAGCACTATGGACATTGCGGGAGTCCCCTACAATGAGCAGTTCTTC. Translated: CASTMDIAGVPYNEQFF. The rearrangement uses TRBV18 and TRBJ2-1; the match to TRBD2 covers 7 bases. V lost 8 bases and J lost 2; bases outside the gene matches: 15. There are 17 residues in the CDR3. Germline V gene data show CDR1 as KGHSH and CDR2 as LQKENI.

Worth noting for this clone: The junction departs from germline at one end; a sequencing error may be responsible. The DNA of the CDR3 is TGTGCCAGCAGCTTCACACACAGTTCCGGGACAAAGGTTTTT. Protein product: CASSFTHSSGTKVF. The J gene is TRBJ1-5, the V gene TRBV11-2, with TRBD1 as a possible D gene (6 bases). The CDR3 length is 14 residues. Germline-derived CDR1 and CDR2 are SGHAT and FQNNGV.

The chain is built from TRBV27 and TRBJ2-3; D is undetermined. The CDR3 length is 15 residues. V shed 3 bases and J shed 3 bases, with 13 bases lying between them. From germline, CDR1 is MNHEY and CDR2 SMNVEV (reference sequence). This chain's CDR3 is CASSLRTVRTDTQYF. For the CDR3, the DNA is TGTGCCAGCAGTTTGAGAACCGTTAGAACAGATACGCAGTATTTT.

The chain is built from TRBV5-1 and TRBJ1-2; D remains ambiguous. V was clipped by 4 bases and J by 4 bases, with 8 bases between them. The CDR3 sequence is 12 residues long. CDR1 and CDR2 (germline): SGHRS, YFSETQ. CDR3 in amino acids: CASSPEFYGYTF. The CDR3 DNA sequence: TGCGCCAGCAGCCCGGAGTTCTATGGCTACACCTTC.

A remark on this clone: This specimen includes other DNA sequences encoding the same CDR3. V gene TRBV5-1 combines with J gene TRBJ2-1, with 8 bases lining up with TRBD2. This CDR3 region has 15 residues. With 4 bases clipped from V and 0 bases from J, the junction kept 3 bases outside the gene matches. CDR1 SGHRS and CDR2 YFSETQ come from the germline V gene. The CDR3 DNA sequence: TGCGCCAGCAGCCTAACTAGCGGCTCCTACAATGAGCAGTTCTTC. Its translation is CASSLTSGSYNEQFF.

The V gene is TRBV5-1, the J gene TRBJ2-6; D might be TRBD2 (6 bases). Germline V gene lookup returns CDR1 SGHRS and CDR2 YFSETQ. The CDR3 extends over 20 amino acids. Trimming shortened V by 6 bases and J by 1 base, and 26 bases separated the two germline ends. The DNA for the CDR3 is TGCGCCAGCAAACCCTCCCTTAGGGAGCGGGTTCTGTCTGGGGCCAACGTCCTGACTTTC. This codes for CASKPSLRERVLSGANVLTF.

The DNA of the CDR3 is TGTGCCAGCAGCACATCGTACACTGAAGCTTTCTTT. Translated: CASSTSYTEAFF. V usage is TRBV5-4 and J usage is TRBJ1-1, with D unclear. The germline V and J ends were trimmed by 4 bases and 3 bases, with 7 bases remaining between them. This CDR3 has 12 amino acids. CDR1 and CDR2 from the germline V gene are SGHNT and YYREEE (reference sequence).

The chain carries TRBV7-2 and TRBJ2-5; D gene ambiguous. The CDR3 consists of 13 residues. Germline V gene sequence: CDR1 SGHTA, CDR2 FQGNSA. V shed 5 bases and J shed 4 bases, with 11 bases lying between them. The CDR3 spells CASSPPPGETQYF. CDR3 DNA: TGTGCCAGCAGCCCACCACCGGGAGAGACCCAGTACTTC.

The V and J genes are TRBV10-3 and TRBJ1-6; no clear D gene. Germline CDR1 is ENHRY and CDR2 is SYGVKD. The CDR3 is 13 residues long. Trimming took 10 bases from V and 5 from J, leaving 12 bases between them. CDR3 in amino acids: CATTGDNNSPLHF. Here the CDR3 DNA reads TGTGCCACCACGGGAGACAATAATTCACCCCTCCACTTT.